This T cell receptor (beta chain) derives from a study of CD8+CD57+ T cells in acquired aplastic anemia. Study as a whole: Isolated CD4+ and CD8+ cells, once sorted, yielded DNA averaging about 3.1 ug. Study-level results: No significant patient-versus-control difference appeared in CD8+ Simpson's diversity. Common to patients and controls were roughly 30 CD8+ CDR3 sequences.

Trimming took 4 bases from V and 5 from J; bases not matched to a gene: 4. CDR3 length: 15 amino acids. CDR1 KGHDR and CDR2 SFDVKD come from the germline V gene. This clonotype has ten or more counts. Its antigen is unidentified. It was genomic DNA that served as the template for profiling TCR beta VDJ and CDR3. Using its own MiXCR run on the reads, TCRdb lists one record per CDR3 protein. The sample holds 100,000 to 130,000 distinct CDR3 sequences, around half seen once. The clonotype was recovered from a human donor in good health, serving as a control. Sequences were obtained from sorted CD4+, CD8+, or CD8+CD57+ T cells (not recorded which) from PBMCs. The chain is built from TRBV24-1 and TRBJ2-1; 10 nucleotides align to TRBD1. CDR3 DNA: TGTGCCACCAGTGACCCGGGACAGGGGAACAATGAGCAGTTCTTC. Its translation: CATSDPGQGNNEQFF.